The 21 T cell receptor beta chains given below trace back to one sample, sequenced in a study of shared clonotypes between healthy human individuals. Produced via immunoSEQ multiplex PCR; TCRdb's table is partial and in-frame only. This table holds 2 million to 2.5 million clones, roughly 95% found once. The sample taken for sequencing was naive CD4+ T cells sorted from blood. Stated subset: CD45RA+ positively selected. The receptors here all came from a man in his late teens or twenties in good health.

The chain links TRBV9 to TRBJ2-5, with 7 bases aligning to TRBD2. The CDR3 has 15 residues. J gave up 4 bases and V 0 bases, and 6 bases lay outside the gene matches. Germline V gives CDR1 SGDLS, CDR2 YYNGEE. The CDR3 DNA is TGTGCCAGCAGCGTAGAAGGCGGGAGAGGAGAGACCCAGTACTTC. It codes for CASSVEGGRGETQYF.

Of note for this clone: Different DNA sequences within this sample yield the same CDR3. Here the CDR3 DNA reads TGTGCCTGGAGTGTGGGGGGAATAGCCTACGAGCAGTACTTC. This translates into CAWSVGGIAYEQYF. The J gene is TRBJ2-7, the V gene TRBV30; TRBD2 is a possible D gene (6 bases). The CDR3 has 14 residues. Trimming pared 0 bases from V and 2 bases from J, leaving 11 bases between. The germline V gene encodes CDR1 GTSNPN and CDR2 SVGIG (reference sequence).

The chain carries TRBV10-2 and TRBJ2-7, with D perhaps matching TRBD1 or TRBD2 (6 bases each). Trimming removed 4 bases at V and 4 bases at J, with 14 bases between. The CDR3 is 14 amino acids. Germline V gives CDR1 WSHSY, CDR2 SAAADI. CDR3 in amino acids: CASSGPGGGYEQYF. The CDR3 bases are TGCGCCAGCAGTGGTCCCGGGGGCGGGTACGAGCAGTACTTC.

The chain uses TRBV10-2 and TRBJ2-5; TRBD1 matches at 7 bases. The V gene's germline CDR1 is WSHSY and CDR2 SAAADI. CDR3 length: 13 amino acids. With V trimmed by 8 bases and J by 6 bases, 9 bases remained unmatched. CDR3 amino acids: CASGEQGRQTQYF. CDR3 sequence (DNA): TGCGCCAGCGGAGAACAGGGGCGACAGACCCAGTACTTC.

The chain employs TRBV5-5 and TRBJ2-7; TRBD1 matches 7 bases. CDR3 size: 17 residues. J was trimmed by 6 bases and V by 5 bases; bases with no gene match: 20. Germline CDR1 SGHKS, CDR2 YYEKEE (reference sequence). This CDR3 is CASRQQGAGTDSSEQYF. The CDR3 DNA reads as TGTGCCAGCAGACAACAAGGGGCCGGGACAGACAGTTCCGAGCAGTACTTC. Variable domain in full (rest from reference TRBV5-5 and TRBJ2-7): DAGVTQSPTHLIKTRGQQVTLRCSPISGHKSVSWYQQVLGQGPQFIFQYYEKEERGRGNFPDRFSARQFPNYSSELNVNALLLGDSALYLCASRQQGAGTDSSEQYFGPGTRLTVT.

This clone has a single count. The chain carries TRBV7-2 and TRBJ2-1; 8 positions match TRBD2. CDR3 size: 15 residues. Germline V gene lookup returns CDR1 SGHTA and CDR2 FQGNSA. V trimming: 3 bases; J trimming: 9 bases; junction bases outside the gene matches: 10. DNA for the CDR3: TGTGCCAGCAGCTTCGCCGGGACTAGTACGGGTGAGCAGTTCTTC. It translates to CASSFAGTSTGEQFF.

This clone showed up just once. This chain links TRBV10-3 with TRBJ1-1; 9 bases line up with TRBD1. This CDR3 has 15 residues. Trimming cost V 5 bases and J 1 base; bases outside gene matches: 5. Germline CDR1 ENHRY, CDR2 SYGVKD. DNA for the CDR3: TGTGCCATCAGTATAGGGACAGGGCCGAACACTGAAGCTTTCTTT. This sequence encodes CAISIGTGPNTEAFF.

The chain is built from TRBV19 and TRBJ2-6; no clear D gene. The CDR3 loop spans 15 amino acids. The germline V and J ends were trimmed by 6 bases and 0 bases, with 9 bases remaining between them. Germline V gene lookup returns CDR1 LNHDA and CDR2 SQIVND (reference sequence). CDR3 bases: TGTGCCAGTAGCCTCGAGAGCTCTGGGGCCAACGTCCTGACTTTC. The encoded protein is CASSLESSGANVLTF.

This clone was recorded only once. Other DNA sequences in this specimen translate into the identical CDR3. The chain is built from TRBV11-2 and TRBJ1-5; D is unresolved. The V end lost 1 base, the J end lost 0 bases, and 7 bases lay between the germline ends. CDR1 is SGHAT, CDR2 FQNNGV, per germline. The CDR3 is 15 residues long. The CDR3 sequence: CASSLGPDSNQPQHF. For the CDR3, the DNA is TGTGCCAGCAGCTTAGGGCCCGATAGCAATCAGCCCCAGCATTTT.

In this sample, this clone turned up once. The same CDR3 also results from other DNA sequences found in this sample. The chain has TRBV5-1 and TRBJ2-7; D is perhaps TRBD1 (5 bases). CDR3 size: 13 residues. V shed 2 bases and J shed 2 bases, with 8 bases lying between them. Germline lookup yields CDR1 SGHRS and CDR2 YFSETQ. CDR3 loop: CASSLGAPYEQYF. The CDR3 DNA reads as TGCGCCAGCAGCTTAGGGGCCCCCTACGAGCAGTACTTC.

This clone was recorded once. The chain is built from TRBV30 and TRBJ1-5, with D possibly being TRBD1 (6 bases). This CDR3 region has 17 residues. Germline V gives CDR1 GTSNPN, CDR2 SVGIG (reference sequence). Trimming cost V 1 base and J 9 bases, with 25 bases left between them. The CDR3 DNA reads as TGTGCCTGGAGTGATGGGGGGAGGGGGACCCTTACTGGGCCCCAGCATTTT. Translating it yields CAWSDGGRGTLTGPQHF.

The V gene is TRBV21-1, the J gene TRBJ1-3. TRBV21-1 is labeled a pseudogene. This CDR3 has 18 residues. CDR3 region: CASSKSGGGGEAGNTIYF. The CDR3 DNA reads TGTGCCAGCAGCAAATCAGGAGGTGGAGGGGAGGCTGGAAACACCATATATTTT.

V usage is TRBV6-5 and J usage is TRBJ2-7, with 9 bases lining up with TRBD1. Germline V CDR1 and CDR2: MNHEY, SVGAGI. V lost 0 bases to trimming and J lost 6 bases; unmatched junction nucleotides: 0. The CDR3 is 13 residues long. In nucleotides, the CDR3 is TGTGCCAGCAGTTACTCGACAGGGGGCGAGCAGTACTTC. Protein sequence: CASSYSTGGEQYF.

The chain has TRBV10-3 and TRBJ1-1; no firm D call. CDR3 length: 15 amino acids. Germline CDR1 is ENHRY and CDR2 is SYGVKD. Trimming took off 6 bases at V and 0 bases at J, with 14 bases between the two ends. CDR3 coding DNA: TGTGCCATCAGCGAAACGGGTAAATTGAACACTGAAGCTTTCTTT. Translating gives CAISETGKLNTEAFF.

This rearrangement joins TRBV13 to TRBJ1-3; D is possibly TRBD1 (6 bases). Between the trimmed V and J ends, which lost 3 bases and 4 bases, there was a span of 10 bases. There are 14 residues in the CDR3. CDR1 and CDR2 from the germline V gene are PRHDT and FYEKMQ (reference sequence). The CDR3 DNA follows: TGTGCCAGCAGCTTCGACAGGTCCGGAAACACCATATATTTT. Encoded protein: CASSFDRSGNTIYF.

This clone has a single count. Other DNA sequences in the same sample also yield this CDR3. V and J are TRBV5-4 and TRBJ1-5, with D hard to call. Germline V gene sequence: CDR1 SGHNT, CDR2 YYREEE (reference sequence). V was shortened by 2 bases and J by 5 bases, with 5 bases between the two germline ends. The CDR3 extends over 12 amino acids. This CDR3 reads CASSFGDQPQHF. CDR3 in DNA: TGTGCCAGCAGCTTCGGAGATCAGCCCCAGCATTTT.

This clone was found a few times. The rearrangement uses TRBV28 and TRBJ1-1, with 7 bases that match TRBD1. Trimming at V came to 5 bases and at J to 4 bases, leaving 7 bases not matched to a gene. CDR1 is MDHEN and CDR2 is SYDVKM in the germline V gene. The CDR3 sequence is 14 residues long. CDR3 sequence: CASSLQGLGTEAFF. The CDR3 DNA follows: TGTGCCAGCAGTCTACAGGGGTTGGGCACTGAAGCTTTCTTT. Full variable domain (rest looked up from reference TRBV28 and TRBJ1-1): DVKVTQSSRYLVKRTGEKVFLECVQDMDHENMFWYRQDPGLGLRLIYFSYDVKMKEKGDIPEGYSVSREKKERFSLILESASTNQTSMYLCASSLQGLGTEAFFGQGTRLTVV.

The chain is built from TRBV30 and TRBJ2-1; TRBD1 or TRBD2 may be the D gene (5 bases each). Germline V gene data show CDR1 as GTSNPN and CDR2 as SVGIG (reference sequence). Trimming stripped 2 bases from V and 4 bases from J, with 12 bases between. The CDR3 length is 14 residues. The CDR3 loop reads CAWSKTAAYNEQFF. In DNA, the CDR3 is TGTGCCTGGAGTAAGACAGCGGCTTACAATGAGCAGTTCTTC. Full variable domain (outside the CDR3, taken from reference TRBV30 and TRBJ2-1): SQTIHQWPATLVQPVGSPLSLECTVEGTSNPNLYWYRQAAGRGLQLLFYSVGIGQISSEVPQNLSASRPQDRQFILSSKKLLLSDSGFYLCAWSKTAAYNEQFFGPGTRLTVL.

J is TRBJ1-5 and V is TRBV2; tentative D call: TRBD1 (5 bases). Between the trimmed V and J ends, which lost 0 bases and 7 bases, there was a span of 16 bases. Germline loops: CDR1 SNHLY, CDR2 FYNNEI. CDR3 length equals 16 residues. The CDR3 DNA sequence: TGTGCCAGCAGTGAAGCGTTGGGGCCCCTAGGCCAGCCCCAGCATTTT. This gives the protein CASSEALGPLGQPQHF.

The chain uses TRBV9 and TRBJ2-5, with D possibly matching TRBD2 (6 bases). The ends were cut back, 4 bases at V and 3 bases at J, with 13 bases in the middle. The germline gives CDR1 SGDLS, CDR2 YYNGEE. The CDR3 length is 14 residues. The chain's CDR3 is CASSPLGLEETQYF. Written as DNA, the CDR3 is TGTGCCAGCAGCCCCTTGGGACTGGAAGAGACCCAGTACTTC.

The V and J genes are TRBV14 and TRBJ1-1; D remains ambiguous. Germline-derived CDR1 and CDR2 are SGHDN and FVKESK. V was trimmed by 1 base and J by 10 bases, leaving 13 bases between them. CDR3 length: 13 amino acids. The CDR3, as DNA: TGTGCCAGCAGCCAAGCAACGGCCCTCGGAGCTTTCTTT. As protein: CASSQATALGAFF. Supplemented by reference TRBV14 and TRBJ1-1, the full variable domain reads EAGVTQFPSHSVIEKGQTVTLRCDPISGHDNLYWYRRVMGKEIKFLLHFVKESKQDESGMPNNRFLAERTGGTYSTLKVQPAELEDSGVYFCASSQATALGAFFGQGTRLTVV.